This passage covers 10 T cell receptor beta chains from one sample sequenced in a study of early T cells in non-severe SARS-CoV-2 infection. TCRdb redid the calling of the 5' RACE reads with MiXCR, one entry per CDR3 protein. This table holds under 70,000 distinct CDR3 sequences, 11% found once. Sequencing used whole blood. The receptor source for this set is an adult who was a healthcare worker with PCR-confirmed SARS-CoV-2 infection or an uninfected control (not recorded which).

Of note for this clonotype: Because the CDR3's place on the DNA is in doubt, the DNA is left out and the CDR3 is given as listed by TCRdb. This chain connects TRBV6-5 to TRBJ2-1. Germline values: CDR1 MNHEY, CDR2 SVGAGI. The CDR3 numbers 13 amino acids, ends counted. Here the CDR3 reads CASSLGMGDEQFF.

This clonotype turned up a few times. The genes are TRBV19 and TRBJ2-7; no reliable D call. V lost 3 bases and J 4 bases, leaving 10 bases between the germline ends. CDR1 is LNHDA, CDR2 SQIVND, per germline (reference sequence). CDR3 length: 13 amino acids. CDR3: CASSIIPEYEQYF. The CDR3 nucleotides read TGTGCCAGTAGTATTATCCCAGAATACGAGCAGTACTTC.

This clonotype was picked up many times. The chain has TRBV2 and TRBJ2-7; D call uncertain. Germline V CDR1 and CDR2: SNHLY, FYNNEI. Deletions cut 8 bases from V and 6 bases from J, with 23 bases between. This CDR3 is built from 15 residues. The CDR3 is CASGQFETAPSEQYF. Written as DNA, the CDR3 is TGTGCCAGCGGTCAGTTCGAAACCGCTCCCTCCGAGCAGTACTTC.

This clonotype was counted between two and nine times. The chain has TRBV12-3 or TRBV12-4 and TRBJ2-1; 13 bases align to TRBD2. The junction had 6 bases not matched to a gene; V was cut back by 5 bases and J by 8 bases. The CDR3 totals 15 residues. The CDR3 DNA reads as TGTGCCAGCAGTAGGACTAGCGGGAGTAGAGATGAGCAGTTCTTC. It codes for CASSRTSGSRDEQFF.

There are a few counts of this clonotype. CDR3 bases: TGTGCCAGCAGCCGTGACAGGGCGAGCAATCAGCCCCAGCATTTT. As protein: CASSRDRASNQPQHF. The J gene is TRBJ1-5, the V gene TRBV6-5; TRBD1 matches at 7 bases. V lost 6 bases to trimming and J lost 1 base; unmatched junction nucleotides: 6. CDR1 MNHEY and CDR2 SVGAGI come from the germline V gene. The CDR3 consists of 15 residues.

This clonotype was recorded a few times. CDR3: CASSLGSGPYNEQFF. The CDR3, as DNA: TGCGCCAGCAGCTTGGGTAGCGGTCCCTACAATGAGCAGTTCTTC. The rearrangement joins TRBV5-1 to TRBJ2-1, with D possibly being TRBD2 (6 bases). Germline loops: CDR1 SGHRS, CDR2 YFSETQ. The CDR3 is 15 amino acids. Trimming stripped 0 bases from V and 2 bases from J, with 9 bases between. The full variable domain, in which reference TRBV5-1 and TRBJ2-1 provide the parts outside the CDR3, is KAGVTQTPRYLIKTRGQQVTLSCSPISGHRSVSWYQQTPGQGLQFLFEYFSETQRNKGNFPGRFSGRQFSNSRSEMNVSTLELGDSALYLCASSLGSGPYNEQFFGPGTRLTVL.

This clonotype was seen repeatedly, ten times or more. V is TRBV27 and J is TRBJ1-2; D is possibly TRBD1 (6 bases). Per germline, CDR1 MNHEY and CDR2 SMNVEV (reference sequence). Trimming shortened V by 5 bases and J by 8 bases, and 15 bases separated the two germline ends. CDR3 length: 13 amino acids. The CDR3 DNA is TGTGCCAGCAGTGCGGCGGACAGAAGGGGCTACACCTTC. This translates into CASSAADRRGYTF.

This clonotype has a count of ten or more. V is TRBV6-1 and J is TRBJ2-1; D uncertain. Trimming took off 0 bases at V and 8 bases at J, with 11 bases between the two ends. The V gene's germline CDR1 is MNHNS and CDR2 SASEGT. The CDR3 spans 14 residues. The CDR3 spells CASSEALLRYEQFF. The DNA of the CDR3 is TGTGCCAGCAGTGAAGCATTACTACGGTATGAGCAGTTCTTC.

In its sample, this clonotype was seen many times. V is TRBV21-1 and J is TRBJ2-7. TRBV21-1 has pseudogene status. CDR3 length: 13 amino acids. The CDR3 region is CASSTPLRYEQYF. CDR3 nucleotides: TGTGCCAGCAGCACTCCATTGAGATACGAGCAGTACTTC.

The chain is built from TRBV10-2 and TRBJ1-1; 8 bases fit TRBD1. Looked up from germline, CDR1 is WSHSY and CDR2 is SAAADI. The CDR3 spans 13 residues. The ends lost 8 bases at V and 1 base at J; junction bases unmatched: 3. The CDR3 sequence is CASAGQANTEAFF. The CDR3 coding sequence is TGCGCCAGCGCGGGACAGGCGAACACTGAAGCTTTCTTT.